Listed below are T cell receptor beta chains from one sample, sequenced in a study of CD8 T cells in Susac syndrome. TCRdb called the immunoSEQ multiplex PCR reads again in MiXCR, with one record for every CDR3 protein. The sample includes about 90,000 distinct CDR3 sequences, about 95% of them seen just once. The sample taken for sequencing was CD8+ T cells from PBMCs. The receptors originated from a human donor with Susac syndrome. Both conserved end residues are part of each CDR3. D genes are given only for firm matches. Only some rows state a clone size, as once, few, many or a class for expanded clones.

v_gene	j_gene	abundance	d_gene	CDR3nt	CDR3aa
TRBV30	TRBJ1-6	-	TRBD1	TGTGCCTGGACGGGGGACAGTGATTCACCCCTCCACTTT	CAWTGDSDSPLHF
TRBV20-1	TRBJ1-5	-	TRBD1	TGCAGTGCGAGAAATTTACAGGGGGGCCAGCCCCAGCATTTT	CSARNLQGGQPQHF
TRBV7-8	TRBJ1-2	-	-	TGTGCCAGCAGCTTAGTGGTAACAGCTACTAACTATGGCTACACCTTC	CASSLVVTATNYGYTF
TRBV7-8	TRBJ1-2	-	-	TGTGCCAGCAGCTTAGATGGTGTCCTCTATGGCTACACCTTC	CASSLDGVLYGYTF
TRBV20-1	TRBJ1-1	-	TRBD1	TGCAGTGCGCTAACAGGGGGCTTGAACACTGAAGCTTTCTTT	CSALTGGLNTEAFF
TRBV20-1	TRBJ1-2	-	-	TGCAGTGCTAGTGTTCCGGGACTCAATGGCTACACCTTC	CSASVPGLNGYTF
TRBV12-3/TRBV12-4	TRBJ1-3	-	-	TGTGCCAGCAGTTTTCGACAAGCTGGAAACACCATATATTTT	CASSFRQAGNTIYF
TRBV7-6	TRBJ1-1	-	TRBD1	TGTGCCAGCAGCCCAAGGGGGCCGGGAGGCGGAGGTGAAGCTTTCTTT	CASSPRGPGGGGEAFF
TRBV20-1	TRBJ2-3	-	TRBD1	TGCAGTGCCCAGTGGACAGGGAATTTGGATACGCAGTATTTT	CSAQWTGNLDTQYF
TRBV10-3	TRBJ2-6	-	-	TGTGCCATCAACGAGGGGCCTAAGGCTGGGGCCAACGTCCTGACTTTC	CAINEGPKAGANVLTF
TRBV24-1	TRBJ1-5	-	TRBD1	TGTGCCACCAGGACCGACAGGGGCGGGAATCAGCCCCAGCATTTT	CATRTDRGGNQPQHF
TRBV4-3	TRBJ2-7	-	TRBD1	TGCGCCAGCGCCCGGGACAGGGACTACGAGCAGTACTTC	CASARDRDYEQYF
TRBV20-1	TRBJ2-5	-	-	TGCAGTGCTGGGCCACGTGGTCGGGAGACCCAGTACTTC	CSAGPRGRETQYF
TRBV29-1	TRBJ1-1	-	-	TGCAGCGTTGCGAGCACTGAAGCTTTCTTT	CSVASTEAFF
TRBV3-1	TRBJ1-5	-	-	TGTGCCAGCAGCCGCGAACAGGGCAGAAATCAGCCCCAGCATTTT	CASSREQGRNQPQHF
TRBV27	TRBJ1-4	once	-	TGTGCCAGCACCAGGGGCGCCGGGGAAAAACTGTTTTTT	CASTRGAGEKLFF
TRBV7-2	TRBJ2-3	-	-	TGTGCCAGCAGCTCGGGGGCCCTTAGCACAGATACGCAGTATTTT	CASSSGALSTDTQYF
TRBV13	TRBJ1-6	-	TRBD1	TGTGCCAGCAGCGCGGGACAGGGGGGTTCACCCCTCCACTTT	CASSAGQGGSPLHF
TRBV29-1	TRBJ2-1	-	TRBD2	TGCAGCGAGAGGGCTAGCGGGGGGGCCCTCAATGAGCAGTTCTTC	CSERASGGALNEQFF
TRBV7-9	TRBJ1-5	-	-	TGTGCCAGCAGCGGGGGGGAACAGCCCCAGCATTTT	CASSGGEQPQHF
TRBV7-9	TRBJ1-6	-	-	TGTGCCAGCAGCTTGGGGGGGCCCAGGAATTCACCCCTCCACTTT	CASSLGGPRNSPLHF
TRBV30	TRBJ1-2	-	-	TGTGCCTCTGGGATAGGCTACACCTTC	CASGIGYTF
TRBV27	TRBJ2-6	-	-	TGTGCCAGCACCCCTTCCCGGGCTCCGAAGCCTGGGGCCAACGTCCTGACTTTC	CASTPSRAPKPGANVLTF
TRBV6-5	TRBJ2-7	-	-	TGTGCCAGCAGTTACTCGGGGACGGCGGGGCGCTACGAGCAGTACTTC	CASSYSGTAGRYEQYF
TRBV29-1	TRBJ2-7	-	-	TGCAGCGCCCGATATGAGGGTCTCTACGAGCAGTACTTC	CSARYEGLYEQYF
TRBV6-2/TRBV6-3	TRBJ1-1	-	-	TGTGCCAGCAGACGGACCCGCCAGCATTTGAACACTGAAGCTTTCTTT	CASRRTRQHLNTEAFF
TRBV9	TRBJ1-2	-	TRBD1	TGTGCCAGCAGCTCCGGACAGGGGATCTATGGCTACACCTTC	CASSSGQGIYGYTF
TRBV2	TRBJ2-7	-	-	TGTGCCAGCAGTGAAGGCGGGGTCTACGAGCAGTACTTC	CASSEGGVYEQYF
TRBV18	TRBJ1-1	-	-	TGTGCCAGCTCACCTAGCCAAAGAGGCCCTGAAGCTTTCTTT	CASSPSQRGPEAFF
TRBV11-2	TRBJ2-2	few	-	TGTGCCAGCAGCTTAAAAACCGGGGAGCTGTTTTTT	CASSLKTGELFF
TRBV30	TRBJ1-4	-	TRBD1	TGTGCCTGGAGTGACAGGGGGATCGGAGAAAAACTGTTTTTT	CAWSDRGIGEKLFF
TRBV11-2	TRBJ2-1	-	TRBD2	TGTGCCAGCAGCTTAGGGGCGGGGGGCCCCAACCAGCAGTTCTTC	CASSLGAGGPNQQFF
TRBV18	TRBJ1-4	-	-	TGTGCCAGCTCACCACGGCAGGGAGAAAAACTGTTTTTT	CASSPRQGEKLFF
TRBV7-9	TRBJ2-5	-	-	TGTGCCAGCAGCCCCCGAAACCAGCAAGAGACCCAGTACTTC	CASSPRNQQETQYF
TRBV9	TRBJ2-1	once	TRBD2	TGTGCCAGCAGCGTAATAGCGGGGGGCAACAATGAGCAGTTCTTC	CASSVIAGGNNEQFF
TRBV7-2	TRBJ1-2	-	-	TGTGCCAGCAGGGACTGGGGACGGGACTACACCTTC	CASRDWGRDYTF
TRBV30	TRBJ2-2	-	-	TGTGCCTGGAGTAAACATAGCAACACCGGGGAGCTGTTTTTT	CAWSKHSNTGELFF
TRBV12-3/TRBV12-4	TRBJ1-5	-	-	TGTGCCAGCAGTCAGAGTAGTCAGCCCCAGCATTTT	CASSQSSQPQHF
TRBV30	TRBJ1-6	-	-	TGTGCCTGGAGTGATGGGACATCAAATTCACCCCTCCACTTT	CAWSDGTSNSPLHF
TRBV12-3/TRBV12-4	TRBJ2-7	-	-	TGTGCCAGCAGCCTAGGAATCTCCTACGAGCAGTACTTC	CASSLGISYEQYF
TRBV5-4	TRBJ1-4	-	-	TGTGCCAGCAGCAGTGAGACAGCAACTAATGAAAAACTGTTTTTT	CASSSETATNEKLFF
TRBV3-1	TRBJ2-3	-	-	TGTGCCAGCGGGGACTCCTACACAGATACGCAGTATTTT	CASGDSYTDTQYF
TRBV5-6	TRBJ2-5	-	-	TGTGCCAGCAGCTTAGGGGGGGGCGGCCAAGAGACCCAGTACTTC	CASSLGGGGQETQYF
TRBV30	TRBJ2-7	-	TRBD1	TGTGCCTGGAGTCCAGACAGGGGTGACTACGAGCAGTACTTC	CAWSPDRGDYEQYF
TRBV30	TRBJ1-2	-	-	TGTGCCGAAACATCCCAAACTAGGGTATCGGGCTACACCTTC	CAETSQTRVSGYTF
TRBV28	TRBJ2-7	once	-	TGTGCCAGCAGCCTGAAACAGGGTACCTACGAGCAGTACTTC	CASSLKQGTYEQYF
TRBV25-1	TRBJ1-2	-	TRBD1	TGTGCCAGCAGTGAATGGGCACAGGGGGCCGGGGATGGCTACACCTTC	CASSEWAQGAGDGYTF
TRBV19	TRBJ1-5	-	-	TGTGCCAGTAGTATGTCCAGGGAAAGGGATCAGCCCCAGCATTTT	CASSMSRERDQPQHF
TRBV11-2	TRBJ1-1	-	-	TGTGCCAGCAGCTTAGCGTTTAAAGGCCGGTTGAACACTGAAGCTTTCTTT	CASSLAFKGRLNTEAFF
TRBV20-1	TRBJ2-3	-	TRBD1	TGCAGTGCTAGAAAACCGGGACAGGGGGAATCTAGCACAGATACGCAGTATTTT	CSARKPGQGESSTDTQYF